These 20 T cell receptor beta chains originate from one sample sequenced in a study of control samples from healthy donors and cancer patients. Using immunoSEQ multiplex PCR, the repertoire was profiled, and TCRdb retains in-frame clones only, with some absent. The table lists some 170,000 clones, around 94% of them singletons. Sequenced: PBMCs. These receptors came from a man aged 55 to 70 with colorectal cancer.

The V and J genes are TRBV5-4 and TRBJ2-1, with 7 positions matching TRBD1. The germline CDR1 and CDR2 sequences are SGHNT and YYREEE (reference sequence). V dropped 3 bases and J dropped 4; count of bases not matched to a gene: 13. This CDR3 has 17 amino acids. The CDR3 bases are TGTGCCAGCAGCTGGGGACGTAAAGGGACAGAATACAATGAGCAGTTCTTC. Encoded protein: CASSWGRKGTEYNEQFF.

The CDR3 sequence: CASSYGDSLSYEQYF. In DNA, the CDR3 is TGTGCCAGCAGTTACGGGGACAGTCTCTCCTACGAGCAGTACTTC. The J gene is TRBJ2-7, the V gene TRBV6-5, with 7 bases fitting TRBD1. CDR1 is MNHEY and CDR2 is SVGAGI in the germline V gene. J lost 0 bases, V lost 2 bases, and 4 bases had no gene match. The CDR3 is 15 residues long.

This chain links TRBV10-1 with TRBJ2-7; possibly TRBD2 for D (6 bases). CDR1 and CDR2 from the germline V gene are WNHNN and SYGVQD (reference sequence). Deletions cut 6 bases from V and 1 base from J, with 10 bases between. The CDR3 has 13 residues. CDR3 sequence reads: CASSGGGSYEQYF. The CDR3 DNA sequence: TGCGCCAGCAGCGGGGGAGGATCCTACGAGCAGTACTTC.

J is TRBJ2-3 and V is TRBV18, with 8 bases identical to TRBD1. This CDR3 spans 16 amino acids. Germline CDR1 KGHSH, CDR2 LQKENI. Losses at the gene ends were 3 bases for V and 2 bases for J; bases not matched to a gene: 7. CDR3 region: CASSPGTGSVTDTQYF. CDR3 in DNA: TGTGCCAGCTCACCGGGGACAGGATCGGTCACAGATACGCAGTATTTT.

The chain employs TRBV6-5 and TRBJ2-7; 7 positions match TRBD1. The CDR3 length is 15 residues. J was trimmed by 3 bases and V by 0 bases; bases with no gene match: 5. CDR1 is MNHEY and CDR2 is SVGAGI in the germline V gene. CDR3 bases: TGTGCCAGCAGTTACTCGACCGCAGGGGGCTACGAGCAGTACTTC. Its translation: CASSYSTAGGYEQYF.

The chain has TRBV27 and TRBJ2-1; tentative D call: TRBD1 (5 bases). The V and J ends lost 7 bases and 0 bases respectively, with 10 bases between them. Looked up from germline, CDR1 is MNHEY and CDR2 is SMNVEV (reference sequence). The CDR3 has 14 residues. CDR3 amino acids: CASIDSLSYNEQFF. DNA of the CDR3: TGTGCCAGCATAGACAGTCTCTCCTACAATGAGCAGTTCTTC.

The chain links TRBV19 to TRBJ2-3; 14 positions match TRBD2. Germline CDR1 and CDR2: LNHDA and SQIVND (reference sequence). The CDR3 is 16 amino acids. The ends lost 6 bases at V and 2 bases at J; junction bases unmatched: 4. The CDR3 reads CASRGLAGGYTDTQYF. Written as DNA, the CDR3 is TGTGCCAGTAGAGGACTAGCGGGGGGCTACACAGATACGCAGTATTTT.

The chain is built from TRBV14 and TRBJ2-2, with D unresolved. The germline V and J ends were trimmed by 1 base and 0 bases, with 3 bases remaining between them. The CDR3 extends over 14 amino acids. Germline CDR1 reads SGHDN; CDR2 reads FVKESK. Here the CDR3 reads CASSQVPNTGELFF. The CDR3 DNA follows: TGTGCCAGCAGCCAAGTACCGAACACCGGGGAGCTGTTTTTT.

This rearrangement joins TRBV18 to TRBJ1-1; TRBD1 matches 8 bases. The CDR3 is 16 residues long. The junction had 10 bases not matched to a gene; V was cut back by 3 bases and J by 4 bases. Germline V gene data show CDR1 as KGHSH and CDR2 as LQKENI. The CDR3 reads CASSPEDRVDITEAFF. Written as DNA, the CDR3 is TGTGCCAGCTCACCCGAGGACAGGGTGGATATCACTGAAGCTTTCTTT.

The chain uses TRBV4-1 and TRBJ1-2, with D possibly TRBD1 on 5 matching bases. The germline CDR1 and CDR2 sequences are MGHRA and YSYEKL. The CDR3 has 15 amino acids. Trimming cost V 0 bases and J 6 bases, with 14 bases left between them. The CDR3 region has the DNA TGCGCCAGCAGCCAAGACCCCTCTGGGGACCATGGCTACACCTTC. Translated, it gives CASSQDPSGDHGYTF.

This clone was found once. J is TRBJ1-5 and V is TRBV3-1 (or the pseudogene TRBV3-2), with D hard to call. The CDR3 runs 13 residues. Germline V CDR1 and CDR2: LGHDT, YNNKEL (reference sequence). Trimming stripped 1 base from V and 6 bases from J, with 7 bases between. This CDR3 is CASSQVGRQPQHF. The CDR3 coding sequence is TGTGCCAGCAGCCAAGTTGGGCGTCAGCCCCAGCATTTT.

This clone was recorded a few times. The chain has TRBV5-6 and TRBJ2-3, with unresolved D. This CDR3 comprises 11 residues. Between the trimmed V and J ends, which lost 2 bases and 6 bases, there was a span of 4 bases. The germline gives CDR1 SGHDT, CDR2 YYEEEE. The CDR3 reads CASSFADTQYF. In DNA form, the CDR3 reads TGTGCCAGCAGCTTTGCGGATACGCAGTATTTT.

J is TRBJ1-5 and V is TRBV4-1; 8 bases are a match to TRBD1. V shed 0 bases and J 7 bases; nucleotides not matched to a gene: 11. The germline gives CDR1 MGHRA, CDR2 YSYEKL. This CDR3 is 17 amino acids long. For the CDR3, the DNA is TGCGCCAGCAGCCAAGATCCAGGGGGCGAAGGTAGGCAGCCCCAGCATTTT. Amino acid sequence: CASSQDPGGEGRQPQHF.

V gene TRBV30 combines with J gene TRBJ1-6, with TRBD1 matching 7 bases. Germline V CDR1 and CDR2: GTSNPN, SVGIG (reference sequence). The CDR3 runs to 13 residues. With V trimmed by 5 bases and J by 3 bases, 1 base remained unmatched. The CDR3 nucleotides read TGTGCCTGGGGGACAGACTATAATTCACCCCTCCACTTT. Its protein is CAWGTDYNSPLHF.

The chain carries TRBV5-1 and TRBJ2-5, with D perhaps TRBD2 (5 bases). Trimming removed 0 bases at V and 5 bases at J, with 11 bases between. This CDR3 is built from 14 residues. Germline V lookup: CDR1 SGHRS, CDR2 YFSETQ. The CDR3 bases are TGCGCCAGCAGCTTGGCCGAGGGTTGGGAGACCCAGTACTTC. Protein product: CASSLAEGWETQYF.

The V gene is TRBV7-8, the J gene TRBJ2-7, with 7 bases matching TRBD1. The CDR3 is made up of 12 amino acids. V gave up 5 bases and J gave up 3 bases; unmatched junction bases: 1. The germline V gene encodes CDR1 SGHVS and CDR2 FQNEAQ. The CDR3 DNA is TGTGCCAGCAGCGGGGACAGCTACGAGCAGTACTTC. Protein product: CASSGDSYEQYF.

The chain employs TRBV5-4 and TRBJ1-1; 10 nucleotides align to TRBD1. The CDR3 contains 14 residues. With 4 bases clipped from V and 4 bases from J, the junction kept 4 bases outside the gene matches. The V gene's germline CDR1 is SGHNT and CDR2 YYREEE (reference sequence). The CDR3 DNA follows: TGTGCCAGCAGCCACGACAGGGGGCTCACTGAAGCTTTCTTT. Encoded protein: CASSHDRGLTEAFF.

The CDR3 coding sequence is TGTGCCAGCAGCTCGACAGGGGACGAGACCCAGTACTTC. Its protein is CASSSTGDETQYF. The chain joins TRBV5-6 to TRBJ2-5; TRBD1 matches at 8 bases. Germline-derived CDR1 and CDR2 are SGHDT and YYEEEE. J gave up 5 bases and V 3 bases, and 3 bases lay outside the gene matches. This CDR3 has 13 amino acids.

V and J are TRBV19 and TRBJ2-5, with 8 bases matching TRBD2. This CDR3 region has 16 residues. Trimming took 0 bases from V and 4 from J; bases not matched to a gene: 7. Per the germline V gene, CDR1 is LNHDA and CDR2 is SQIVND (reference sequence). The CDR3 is CASSIDSRGGRETQYF. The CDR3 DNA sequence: TGTGCCAGTAGTATAGATTCACGCGGGGGGAGAGAGACCCAGTACTTC.

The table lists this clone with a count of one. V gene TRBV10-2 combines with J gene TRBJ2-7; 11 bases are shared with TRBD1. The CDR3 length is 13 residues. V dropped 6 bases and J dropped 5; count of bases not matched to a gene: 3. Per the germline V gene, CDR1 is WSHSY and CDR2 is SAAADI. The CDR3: CASSWTGGNEQYF. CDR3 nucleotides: TGCGCCAGCAGCTGGACAGGGGGCAACGAGCAGTACTTC.